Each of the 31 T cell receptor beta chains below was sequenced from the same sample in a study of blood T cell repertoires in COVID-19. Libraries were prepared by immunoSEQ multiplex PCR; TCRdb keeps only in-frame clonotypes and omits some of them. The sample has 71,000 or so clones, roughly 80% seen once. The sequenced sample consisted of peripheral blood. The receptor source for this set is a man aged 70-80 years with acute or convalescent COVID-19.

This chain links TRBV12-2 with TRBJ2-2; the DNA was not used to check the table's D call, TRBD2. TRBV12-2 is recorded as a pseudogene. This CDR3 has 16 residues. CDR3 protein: CASRLGSGSNTGELFF. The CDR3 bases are TGTGCAAGTCGCCTAGGGAGTGGTTCGAACACCGGGGAGCTGTTTTTT.

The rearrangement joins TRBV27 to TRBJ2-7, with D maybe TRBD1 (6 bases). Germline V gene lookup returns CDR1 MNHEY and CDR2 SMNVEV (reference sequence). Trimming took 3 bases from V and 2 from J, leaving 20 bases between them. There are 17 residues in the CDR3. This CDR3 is CASSFRAGTTIPYEQYF. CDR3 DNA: TGTGCCAGCAGTTTCAGAGCCGGGACAACGATACCCTACGAGCAGTACTTC.

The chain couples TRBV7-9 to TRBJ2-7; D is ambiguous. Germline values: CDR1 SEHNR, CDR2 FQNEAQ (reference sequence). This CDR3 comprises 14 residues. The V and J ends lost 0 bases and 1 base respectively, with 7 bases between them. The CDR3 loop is CASSLAGQSYEQYF. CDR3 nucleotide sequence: TGTGCCAGCAGCTTAGCGGGCCAGTCCTACGAGCAGTACTTC.

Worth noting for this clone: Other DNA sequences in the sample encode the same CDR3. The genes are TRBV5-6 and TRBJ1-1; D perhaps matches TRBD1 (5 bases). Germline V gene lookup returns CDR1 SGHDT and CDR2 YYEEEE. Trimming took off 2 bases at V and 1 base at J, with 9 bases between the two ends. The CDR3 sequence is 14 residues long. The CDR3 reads CASSFTGGNTEAFF. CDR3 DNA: TGTGCCAGCAGCTTCACGGGGGGGAACACTGAAGCTTTCTTT.

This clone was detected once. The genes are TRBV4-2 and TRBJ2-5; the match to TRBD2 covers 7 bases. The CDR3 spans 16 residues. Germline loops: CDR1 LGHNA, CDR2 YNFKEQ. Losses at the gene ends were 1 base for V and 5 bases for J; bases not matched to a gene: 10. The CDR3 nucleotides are TGTGCCAGCAGCCAAGCCTGGGGGGGAGCGGAGGAGACCCAGTACTTC. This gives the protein CASSQAWGGAEETQYF.

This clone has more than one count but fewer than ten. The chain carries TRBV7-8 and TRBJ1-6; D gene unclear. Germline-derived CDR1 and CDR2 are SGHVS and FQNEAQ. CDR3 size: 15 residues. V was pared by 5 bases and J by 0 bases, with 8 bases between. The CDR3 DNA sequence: TGTGCCAGCAGCGCGTCTAGCTCCTATAATTCACCCCTCCACTTT. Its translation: CASSASSSYNSPLHF.

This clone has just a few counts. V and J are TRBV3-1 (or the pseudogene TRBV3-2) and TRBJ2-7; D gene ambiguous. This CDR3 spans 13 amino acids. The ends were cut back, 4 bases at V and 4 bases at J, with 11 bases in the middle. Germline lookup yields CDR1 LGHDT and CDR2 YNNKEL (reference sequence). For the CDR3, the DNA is TGTGCCAGCAGCCGCTTAGGCGGTTACGAGCAGTACTTC. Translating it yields CASSRLGGYEQYF.

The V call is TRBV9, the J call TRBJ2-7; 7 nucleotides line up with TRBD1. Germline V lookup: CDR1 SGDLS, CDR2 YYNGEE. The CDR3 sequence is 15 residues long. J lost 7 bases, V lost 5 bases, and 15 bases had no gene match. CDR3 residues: CASSGGDSAVREQYF. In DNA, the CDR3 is TGTGCCAGCAGTGGTGGGGACAGCGCGGTTAGAGAGCAGTACTTC.

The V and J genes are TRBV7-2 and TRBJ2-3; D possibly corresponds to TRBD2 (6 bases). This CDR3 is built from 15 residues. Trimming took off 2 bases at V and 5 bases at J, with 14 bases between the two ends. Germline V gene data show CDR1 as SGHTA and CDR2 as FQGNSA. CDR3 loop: CASSLWGGAEDTQYF. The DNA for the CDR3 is TGTGCCAGCAGCTTATGGGGCGGGGCCGAAGATACGCAGTATTTT.

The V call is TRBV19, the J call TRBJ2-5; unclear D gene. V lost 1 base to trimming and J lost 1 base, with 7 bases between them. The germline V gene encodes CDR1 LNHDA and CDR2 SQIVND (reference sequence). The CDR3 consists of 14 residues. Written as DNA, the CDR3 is TGTGCCAGTAGTATAGGAACAGTCCAAGAGACCCAGTACTTC. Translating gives CASSIGTVQETQYF. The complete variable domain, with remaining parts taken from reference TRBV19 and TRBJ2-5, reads DGGITQSPKYLFRKEGQNVTLSCEQNLNHDAMYWYRQDPGQGLRLIYYSQIVNDFQKGDIAEGYSVSREKKESFPLTVTSAQKNPTAFYLCASSIGTVQETQYFGPGTRLLVL.

The CDR3 here is CASSQRGGQNEQYF. DNA of the CDR3: TGTGCCAGCAGCCAGAGGGGGGGGCAGAACGAGCAGTACTTC. The chain has TRBV9 and TRBJ2-7, with D possibly TRBD2 on 7 matching bases. Germline values: CDR1 SGDLS, CDR2 YYNGEE. The CDR3 totals 14 residues. V lost 4 bases and J lost 5, with 16 bases in between.

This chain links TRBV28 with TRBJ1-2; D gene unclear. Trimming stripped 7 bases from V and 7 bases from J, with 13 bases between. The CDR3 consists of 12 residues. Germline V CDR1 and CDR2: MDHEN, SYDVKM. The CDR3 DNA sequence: TGTGCCAGCATCTCTCGGGAGGGTGGCTACACCTTC. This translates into CASISREGGYTF.

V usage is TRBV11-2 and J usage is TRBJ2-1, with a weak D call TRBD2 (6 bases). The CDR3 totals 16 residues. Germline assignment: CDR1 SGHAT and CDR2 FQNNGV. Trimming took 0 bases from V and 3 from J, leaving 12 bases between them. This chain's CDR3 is CASSLEVSGIYNEQFF. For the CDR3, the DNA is TGTGCCAGCAGCTTAGAGGTTAGCGGAATCTACAATGAGCAGTTCTTC.

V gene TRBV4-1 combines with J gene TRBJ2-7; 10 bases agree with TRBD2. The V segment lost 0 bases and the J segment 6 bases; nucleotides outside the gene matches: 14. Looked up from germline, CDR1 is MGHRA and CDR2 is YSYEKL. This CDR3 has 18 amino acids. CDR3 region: CASSQETLAGLGGGEQYF. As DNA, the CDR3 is TGCGCCAGCAGCCAAGAAACACTAGCGGGACTGGGTGGAGGCGAGCAGTACTTC.

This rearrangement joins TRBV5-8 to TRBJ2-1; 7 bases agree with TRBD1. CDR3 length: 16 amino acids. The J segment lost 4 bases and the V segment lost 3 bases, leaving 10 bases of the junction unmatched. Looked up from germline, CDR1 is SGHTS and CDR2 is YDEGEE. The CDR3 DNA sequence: TGTGCCAGCAGCTCAAACCGGGACAGCGAATACAATGAGCAGTTCTTC. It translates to CASSSNRDSEYNEQFF.

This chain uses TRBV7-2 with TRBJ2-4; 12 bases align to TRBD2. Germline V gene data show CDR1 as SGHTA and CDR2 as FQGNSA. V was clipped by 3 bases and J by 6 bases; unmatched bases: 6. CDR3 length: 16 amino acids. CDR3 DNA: TGTGCCAGCAGCTTGACTAGCGGGAGAAGGGGAAACATTCAGTACTTC. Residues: CASSLTSGRRGNIQYF.

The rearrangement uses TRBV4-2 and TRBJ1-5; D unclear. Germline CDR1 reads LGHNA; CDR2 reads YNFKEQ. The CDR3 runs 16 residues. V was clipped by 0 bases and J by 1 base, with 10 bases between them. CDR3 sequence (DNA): TGTGCCAGCAGCCAAGACCCGGGGTTCAGCAATCAGCCCCAGCATTTT. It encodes CASSQDPGFSNQPQHF.

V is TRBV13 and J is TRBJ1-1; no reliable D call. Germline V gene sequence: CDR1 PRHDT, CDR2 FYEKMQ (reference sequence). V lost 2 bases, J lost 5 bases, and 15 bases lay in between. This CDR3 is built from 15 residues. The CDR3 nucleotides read TGTGCCAGCAGCTTAAGGGAGAAAGGTCATACTGAAGCTTTCTTT. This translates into CASSLREKGHTEAFF.

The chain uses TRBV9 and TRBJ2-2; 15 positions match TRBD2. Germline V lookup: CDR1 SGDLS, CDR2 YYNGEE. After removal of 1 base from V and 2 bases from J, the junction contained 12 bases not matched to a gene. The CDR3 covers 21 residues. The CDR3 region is CASSVKIGLAGGDGNTGELFF. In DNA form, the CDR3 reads TGTGCCAGCAGCGTAAAAATAGGACTAGCGGGAGGGGACGGTAACACCGGGGAGCTGTTTTTT.

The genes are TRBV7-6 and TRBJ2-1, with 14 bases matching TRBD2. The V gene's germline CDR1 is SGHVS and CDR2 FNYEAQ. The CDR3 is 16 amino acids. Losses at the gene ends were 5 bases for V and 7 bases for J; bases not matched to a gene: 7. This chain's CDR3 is CASSLTSGRARNEQFF. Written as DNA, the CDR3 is TGTGCCAGCAGCCTGACTAGCGGGAGGGCTCGAAATGAGCAGTTCTTC. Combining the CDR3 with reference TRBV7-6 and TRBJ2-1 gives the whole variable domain GAGVSQSPRYKVTKRGQDVALRCDPISGHVSLYWYRQALGQGPEFLTYFNYEAQQDKSGLPNDRFSAERPEGSISTLTIQRTEQRDSAMYRCASSLTSGRARNEQFFGPGTRLTVL.

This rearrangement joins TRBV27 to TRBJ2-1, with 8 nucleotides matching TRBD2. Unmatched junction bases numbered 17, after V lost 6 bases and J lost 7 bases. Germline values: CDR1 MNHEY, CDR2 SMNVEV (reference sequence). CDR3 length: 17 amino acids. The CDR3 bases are TGTGCCAGCAGCCCCGGTAGGAGCGGGAGCATTATTAATGAGCAGTTCTTC. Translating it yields CASSPGRSGSIINEQFF.

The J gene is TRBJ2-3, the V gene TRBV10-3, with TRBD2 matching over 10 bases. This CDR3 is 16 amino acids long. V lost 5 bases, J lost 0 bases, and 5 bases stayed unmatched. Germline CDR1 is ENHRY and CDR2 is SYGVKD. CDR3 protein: CAISPTSGYSTDTQYF. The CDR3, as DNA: TGTGCCATCAGTCCGACTAGCGGGTATAGCACAGATACGCAGTATTTT.

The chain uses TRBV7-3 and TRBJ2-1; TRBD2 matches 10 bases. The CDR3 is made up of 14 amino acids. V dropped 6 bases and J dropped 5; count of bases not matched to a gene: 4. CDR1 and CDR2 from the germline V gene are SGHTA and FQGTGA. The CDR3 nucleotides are TGTGCCAGCAGTTGGACTAGCGGAAACAATGAGCAGTTCTTC. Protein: CASSWTSGNNEQFF.

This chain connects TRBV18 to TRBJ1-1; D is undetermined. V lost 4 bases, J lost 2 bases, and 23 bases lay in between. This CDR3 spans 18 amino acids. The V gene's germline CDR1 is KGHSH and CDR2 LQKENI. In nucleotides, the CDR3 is TGTGCCAGCTCACGGTCGAAGGGAGGGATGTCGGGAAACACTGAAGCTTTCTTT. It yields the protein CASSRSKGGMSGNTEAFF.

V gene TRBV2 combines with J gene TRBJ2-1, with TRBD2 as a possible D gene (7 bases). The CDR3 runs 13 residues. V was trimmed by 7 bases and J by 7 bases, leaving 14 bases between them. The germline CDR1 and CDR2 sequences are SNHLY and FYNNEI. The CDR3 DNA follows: TGTGCCAGCATGGGAGGGGGGCCGAATGAGCAGTTCTTC. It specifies CASMGGGPNEQFF.

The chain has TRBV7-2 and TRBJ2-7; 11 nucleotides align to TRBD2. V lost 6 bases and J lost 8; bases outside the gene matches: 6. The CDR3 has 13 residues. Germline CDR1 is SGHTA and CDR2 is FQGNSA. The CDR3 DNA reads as TGTGCCAGCAGACTGGGGACTAGCGGTAAGCAGTACTTC. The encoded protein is CASRLGTSGKQYF. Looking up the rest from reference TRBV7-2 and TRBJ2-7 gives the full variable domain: GAGVSQSPSNKVTEKGKDVELRCDPISGHTALYWYRQSLGQGLEFLIYFQGNSAPDKSGLPSDRFSAERTGGSVSTLTIQRTQQEDSAVYLCASRLGTSGKQYFGPGTRLTVT.

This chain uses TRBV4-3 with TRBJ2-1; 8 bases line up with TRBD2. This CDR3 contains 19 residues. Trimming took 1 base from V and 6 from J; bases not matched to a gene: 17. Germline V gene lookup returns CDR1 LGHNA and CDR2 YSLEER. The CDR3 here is CASSQVPFPEAGDSNEQFF. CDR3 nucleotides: TGCGCCAGCAGCCAAGTCCCGTTCCCTGAAGCGGGAGACTCCAATGAGCAGTTCTTC.

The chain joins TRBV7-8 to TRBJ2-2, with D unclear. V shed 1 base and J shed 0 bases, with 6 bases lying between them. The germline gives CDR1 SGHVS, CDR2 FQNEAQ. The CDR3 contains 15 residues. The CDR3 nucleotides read TGTGCCAGCAGCTTAGGGCTAGCGAACACCGGGGAGCTGTTTTTT. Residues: CASSLGLANTGELFF.

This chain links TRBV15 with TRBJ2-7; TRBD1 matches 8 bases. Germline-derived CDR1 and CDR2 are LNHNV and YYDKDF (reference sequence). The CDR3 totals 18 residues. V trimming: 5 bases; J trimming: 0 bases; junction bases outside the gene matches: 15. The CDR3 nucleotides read TGTGCCACCAGCCCCACCATCAAGAGGACAGGGACCTCCTACGAGCAGTACTTC. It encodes CATSPTIKRTGTSYEQYF.

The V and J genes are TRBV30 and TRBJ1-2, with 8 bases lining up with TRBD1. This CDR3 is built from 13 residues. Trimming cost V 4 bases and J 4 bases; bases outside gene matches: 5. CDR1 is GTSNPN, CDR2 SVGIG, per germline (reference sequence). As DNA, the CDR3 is TGTGCCTGGACCCCAGGGGGCCTCTATGGCTACACCTTC. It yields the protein CAWTPGGLYGYTF.

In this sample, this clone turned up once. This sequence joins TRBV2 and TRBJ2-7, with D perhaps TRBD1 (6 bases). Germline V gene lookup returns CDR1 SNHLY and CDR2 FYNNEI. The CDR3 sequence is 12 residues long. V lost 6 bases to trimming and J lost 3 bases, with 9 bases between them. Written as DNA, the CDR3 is TGTGCCAGCAGCCTACAGGGCTACGAGCAGTACTTC. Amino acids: CASSLQGYEQYF.